This TCR beta chain originates from a study of blood T cell repertoires in COVID-19. Whole-study context: Both acute and convalescent COVID-19 samples were obtained from the United States, Italy and Spain. Sample material is recorded as cDNA or gDNA derived from T cells, B-cell-depleted T cells, or PBMCs.

V shed 3 bases and J shed 10 bases, with 13 bases lying between them. The CDR3 has 13 residues. Germline values: CDR1 SGHTA, CDR2 FQGNSA. Per the original data handling: Reference gene primer amplification gave estimated nucleated cell counts. Assay: immunoSEQ multiplex PCR; the TCRdb copy retains only in-frame clones and omits some. The V and J calls and clone size were taken over from that table, and D and trimming were inferred from the DNA. The sample lists about 260,000 clones; 86% were seen once. The specimen was peripheral blood. This TCR derives from a man aged 35 to 55 who had recovered from COVID-19. The chain has TRBV7-2 and TRBJ2-1; D not certain. This chain's CDR3 is CASSFPPSREQFF. CDR3 bases: TGTGCCAGCAGCTTCCCACCGAGCCGCGAGCAGTTCTTC.